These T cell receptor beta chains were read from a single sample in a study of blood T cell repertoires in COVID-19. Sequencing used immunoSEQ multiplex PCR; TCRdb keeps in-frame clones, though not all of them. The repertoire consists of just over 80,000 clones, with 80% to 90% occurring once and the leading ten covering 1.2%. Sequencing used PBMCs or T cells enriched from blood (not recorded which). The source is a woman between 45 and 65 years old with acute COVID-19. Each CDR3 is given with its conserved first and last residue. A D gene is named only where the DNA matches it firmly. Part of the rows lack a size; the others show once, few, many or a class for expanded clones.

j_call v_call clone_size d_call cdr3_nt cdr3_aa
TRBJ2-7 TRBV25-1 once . TGTGCCAGCAGTGATTGGGGCAGGGGTTCCTACGAGCAGTACTTC CASSDWGRGSYEQYF
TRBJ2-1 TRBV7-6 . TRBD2 TGTGCCAGCAGCTTAGTACCGGGACTAGCGCGATACAATGAGCAGTTCTTC CASSLVPGLARYNEQFF
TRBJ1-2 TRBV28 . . TGTGCCAGCAGGTCGTTTGAGACTACAGCTTTCTATGGCTACACCTTC CASRSFETTAFYGYTF
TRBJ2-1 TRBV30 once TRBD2 TGTGCCTGGAGTCCCGGACTAGCGGGAGGAAGTGTAGATGAGCAGTTCTTC CAWSPGLAGGSVDEQFF
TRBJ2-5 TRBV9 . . TGTGCCAGCAGCGCCGGGAGGACAGAAGAGCAAGAGACCCAGTACTTC CASSAGRTEEQETQYF
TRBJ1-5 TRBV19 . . TGTGCCAGTAGTATACAGTCACAGGGCAATCAGCCCCAGCATTTT CASSIQSQGNQPQHF
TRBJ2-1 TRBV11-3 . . TGTGCCAGCAGCGAGGGCTACCTGTCTGGTGAGCAGTTCTTC CASSEGYLSGEQFF
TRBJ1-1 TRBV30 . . TGTGCCTGTAATAGAGGGGGGAACACTGAAGCTTTCTTT CACNRGGNTEAFF
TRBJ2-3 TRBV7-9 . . TGTGCCAGCAGCCCCTTGTTCAGGGGTCCAGATACGCAGTATTTT CASSPLFRGPDTQYF
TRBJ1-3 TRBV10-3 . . TGTGCCATCAGTGAGACCATCGGGGGAAGGGACACCATATATTTT CAISETIGGRDTIYF
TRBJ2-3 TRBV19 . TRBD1 TGTGCCAGTAGTCCGGGACAGGGCACAGATACGCAGTATTTT CASSPGQGTDTQYF
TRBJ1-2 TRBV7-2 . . TGTGCCAGCAGCTTAGCGCAGGGAAACTATGGCTACACCTTC CASSLAQGNYGYTF
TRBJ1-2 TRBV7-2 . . TGTGCCAGCAGCTTAGGGGTCACAAACAGGGATGGCTACACCTTC CASSLGVTNRDGYTF
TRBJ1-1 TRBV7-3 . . TGTGCCAGCAGCTTAAATCCGGGTTCGAACACTGAAGCTTTCTTT CASSLNPGSNTEAFF
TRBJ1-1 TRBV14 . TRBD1 TGTGCCAGCAGCCAGACAGGGACGAGTGAACGAGCTTTCTTT CASSQTGTSERAFF
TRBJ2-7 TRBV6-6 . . TGTGCCAGCAGTTACTCGCGGGTGAGCTCCTACGAGCAGTACTTC CASSYSRVSSYEQYF
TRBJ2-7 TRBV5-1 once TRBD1 TGCGCCAGGGACAGGGAAGGTAATCCCTACGAGCAGTACTTC CARDREGNPYEQYF
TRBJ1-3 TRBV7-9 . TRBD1 TGTGCCAGCAGATCCGGACAGGGCGAAAACACCATATATTTT CASRSGQGENTIYF
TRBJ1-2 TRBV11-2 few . TGTGCCAGCAGCTTAGGACAGAAGTATGGCTACACCTTC CASSLGQKYGYTF
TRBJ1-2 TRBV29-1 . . TGCAGCGCAGAGGACAGTTCTAACTATGGCTACACCTTC CSAEDSSNYGYTF